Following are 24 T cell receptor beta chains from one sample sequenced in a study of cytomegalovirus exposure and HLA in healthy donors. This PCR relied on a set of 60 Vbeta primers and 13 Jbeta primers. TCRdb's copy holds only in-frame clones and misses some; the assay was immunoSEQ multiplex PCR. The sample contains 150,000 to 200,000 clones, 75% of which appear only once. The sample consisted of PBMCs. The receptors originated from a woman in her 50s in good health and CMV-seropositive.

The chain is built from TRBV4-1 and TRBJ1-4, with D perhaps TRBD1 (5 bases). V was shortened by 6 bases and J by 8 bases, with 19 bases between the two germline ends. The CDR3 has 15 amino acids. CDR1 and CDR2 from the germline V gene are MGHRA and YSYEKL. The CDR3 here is CASSLGGGRVEKLFF. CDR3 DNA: TGCGCCAGCAGTCTCGGGGGAGGCAGGGTAGAAAAACTGTTTTTT.

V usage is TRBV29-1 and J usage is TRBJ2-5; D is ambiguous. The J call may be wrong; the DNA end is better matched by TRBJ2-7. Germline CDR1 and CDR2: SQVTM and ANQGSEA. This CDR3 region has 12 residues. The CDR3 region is CSVGASTYEQYF. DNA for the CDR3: TGCAGCGTTGGGGCCTCTACCTACGAGCAGTACTTC.

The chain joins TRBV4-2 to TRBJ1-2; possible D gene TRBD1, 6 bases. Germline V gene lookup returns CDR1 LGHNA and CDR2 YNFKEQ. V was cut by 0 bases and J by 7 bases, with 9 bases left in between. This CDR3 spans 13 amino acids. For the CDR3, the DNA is TGTGCCAGCAGCCAAGAGAAAGGGGGTGGCTACACCTTC. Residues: CASSQEKGGGYTF.

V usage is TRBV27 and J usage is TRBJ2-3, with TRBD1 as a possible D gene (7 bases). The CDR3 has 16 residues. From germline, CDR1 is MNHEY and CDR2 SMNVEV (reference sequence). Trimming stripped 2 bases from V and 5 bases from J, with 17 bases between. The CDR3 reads CASSLRGRGAKDTQYF. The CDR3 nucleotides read TGTGCCAGCAGTTTACGGGGCAGGGGGGCCAAAGATACGCAGTATTTT.

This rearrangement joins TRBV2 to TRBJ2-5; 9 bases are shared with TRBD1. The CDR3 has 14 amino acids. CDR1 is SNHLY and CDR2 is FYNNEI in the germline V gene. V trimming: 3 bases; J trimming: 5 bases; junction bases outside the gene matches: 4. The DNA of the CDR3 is TGTGCCAGCAGTGATCTGGACAGGGGCGAGACCCAGTACTTC. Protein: CASSDLDRGETQYF.

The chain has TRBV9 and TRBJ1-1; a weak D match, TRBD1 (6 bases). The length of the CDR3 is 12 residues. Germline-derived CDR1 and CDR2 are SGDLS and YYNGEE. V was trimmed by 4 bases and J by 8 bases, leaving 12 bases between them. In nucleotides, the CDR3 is TGTGCCAGCAGCCTAGAGCAGGGGGAAGCTTTCTTT. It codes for CASSLEQGEAFF.

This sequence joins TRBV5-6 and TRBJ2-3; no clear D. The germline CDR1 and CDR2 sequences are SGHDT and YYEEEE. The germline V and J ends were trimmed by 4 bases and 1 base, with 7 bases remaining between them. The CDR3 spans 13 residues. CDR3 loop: CASSPSGTDTQYF. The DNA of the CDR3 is TGTGCCAGCAGCCCGAGCGGCACAGATACGCAGTATTTT. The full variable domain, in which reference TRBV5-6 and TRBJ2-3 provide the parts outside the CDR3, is DAGVTQSPTHLIKTRGQQVTLRCSPKSGHDTVSWYQQALGQGPQFIFQYYEEEERQRGNFPDRFSGHQFPNYSSELNVNALLLGDSALYLCASSPSGTDTQYFGPGTRLTVL.

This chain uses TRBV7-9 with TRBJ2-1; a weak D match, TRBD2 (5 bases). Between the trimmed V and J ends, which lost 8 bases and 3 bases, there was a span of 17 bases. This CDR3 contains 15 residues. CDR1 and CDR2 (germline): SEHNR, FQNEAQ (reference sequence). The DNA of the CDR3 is TGTGCCAGCGAGTTCCCTGGGAGATTCTACAATGAGCAGTTCTTC. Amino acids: CASEFPGRFYNEQFF. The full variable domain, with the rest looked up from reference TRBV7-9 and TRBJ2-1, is DTGVSQNPRHKITKRGQNVTFRCDPISEHNRLYWYRQTLGQGPEFLTYFQNEAQLEKSRLLSDRFSAERPKGSFSTLEIQRTEQGDSAMYLCASEFPGRFYNEQFFGPGTRLTVL.

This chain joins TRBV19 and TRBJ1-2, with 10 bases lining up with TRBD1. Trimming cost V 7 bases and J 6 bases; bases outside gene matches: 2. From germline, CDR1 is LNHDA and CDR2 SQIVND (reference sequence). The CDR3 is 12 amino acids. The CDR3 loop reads CASIGTGDGYTF. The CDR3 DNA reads TGTGCCAGTATCGGGACAGGGGATGGCTACACCTTC. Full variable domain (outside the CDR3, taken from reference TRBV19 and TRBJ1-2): DGGITQSPKYLFRKEGQNVTLSCEQNLNHDAMYWYRQDPGQGLRLIYYSQIVNDFQKGDIAEGYSVSREKKESFPLTVTSAQKNPTAFYLCASIGTGDGYTFGSGTRLTVV.

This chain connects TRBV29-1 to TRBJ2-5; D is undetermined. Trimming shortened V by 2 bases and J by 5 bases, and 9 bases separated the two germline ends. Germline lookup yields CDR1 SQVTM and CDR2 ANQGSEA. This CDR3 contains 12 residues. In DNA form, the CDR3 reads TGCAGCGTTGAACAGCCCGGGGAGACCCAGTACTTC. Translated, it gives CSVEQPGETQYF.

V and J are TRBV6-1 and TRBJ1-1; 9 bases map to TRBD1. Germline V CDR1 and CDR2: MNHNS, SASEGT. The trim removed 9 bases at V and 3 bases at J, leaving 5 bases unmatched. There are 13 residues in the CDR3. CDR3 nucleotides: TGTGCCAGTTACAGGGGGCTGTACACTGAAGCTTTCTTT. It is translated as CASYRGLYTEAFF.

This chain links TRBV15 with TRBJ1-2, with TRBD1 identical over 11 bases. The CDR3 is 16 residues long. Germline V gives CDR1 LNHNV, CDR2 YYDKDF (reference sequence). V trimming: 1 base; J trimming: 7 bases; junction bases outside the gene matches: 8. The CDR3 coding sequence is TGTGCCACCAGCAGAGTTAGGACAGGGGGCCCCACTGGCTACACCTTC. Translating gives CATSRVRTGGPTGYTF.

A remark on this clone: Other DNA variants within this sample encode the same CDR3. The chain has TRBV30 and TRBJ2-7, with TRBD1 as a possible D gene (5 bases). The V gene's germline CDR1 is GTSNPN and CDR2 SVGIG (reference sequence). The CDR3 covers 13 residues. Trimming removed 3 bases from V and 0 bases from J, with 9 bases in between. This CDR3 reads CAWRIQGSYEQYF. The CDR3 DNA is TGTGCCTGGAGGATCCAGGGCTCCTACGAGCAGTACTTC.

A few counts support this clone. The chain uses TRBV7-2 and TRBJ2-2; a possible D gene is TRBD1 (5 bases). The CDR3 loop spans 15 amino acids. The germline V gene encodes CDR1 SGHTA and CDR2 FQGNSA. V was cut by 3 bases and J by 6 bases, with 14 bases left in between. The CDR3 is CASSFKPQGSGELFF. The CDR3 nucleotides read TGTGCCAGCAGCTTTAAACCGCAGGGTTCCGGGGAGCTGTTTTTT.

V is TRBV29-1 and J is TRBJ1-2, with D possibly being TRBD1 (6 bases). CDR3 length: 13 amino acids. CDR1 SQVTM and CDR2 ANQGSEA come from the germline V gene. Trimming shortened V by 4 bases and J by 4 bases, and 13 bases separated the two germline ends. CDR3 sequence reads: CSVVGAPGYGYTF. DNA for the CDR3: TGCAGCGTTGTGGGGGCGCCCGGCTATGGCTACACCTTC.

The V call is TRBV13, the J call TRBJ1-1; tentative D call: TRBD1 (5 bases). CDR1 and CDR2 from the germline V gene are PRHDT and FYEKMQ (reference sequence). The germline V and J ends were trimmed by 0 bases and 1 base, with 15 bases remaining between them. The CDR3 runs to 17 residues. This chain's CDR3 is CASSLGLGGKGNTEAFF. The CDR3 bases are TGTGCCAGCAGCTTAGGGTTGGGGGGAAAAGGGAACACTGAAGCTTTCTTT.

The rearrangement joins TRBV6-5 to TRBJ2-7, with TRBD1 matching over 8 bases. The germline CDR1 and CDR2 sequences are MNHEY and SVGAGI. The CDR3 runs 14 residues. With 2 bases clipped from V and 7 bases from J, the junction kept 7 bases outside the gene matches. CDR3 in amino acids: CASSYMDRVGEQYF. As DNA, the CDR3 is TGTGCCAGCAGTTACATGGACAGGGTGGGTGAGCAGTACTTC.

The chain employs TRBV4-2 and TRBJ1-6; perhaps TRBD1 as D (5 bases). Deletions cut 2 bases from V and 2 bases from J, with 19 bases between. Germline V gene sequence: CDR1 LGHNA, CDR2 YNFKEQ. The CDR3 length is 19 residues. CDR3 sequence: CASSQTPKGRRAYNSPLHF. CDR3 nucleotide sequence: TGTGCCAGCAGCCAAACCCCGAAGGGGCGACGGGCCTATAATTCACCCCTCCACTTT.

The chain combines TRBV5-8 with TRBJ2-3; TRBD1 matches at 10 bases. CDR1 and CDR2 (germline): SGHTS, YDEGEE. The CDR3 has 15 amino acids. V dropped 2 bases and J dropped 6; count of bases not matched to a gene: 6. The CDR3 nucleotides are TGTGCCAGCAGCTTAAGACAGGGGGCTAGGGATACGCAGTATTTT. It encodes CASSLRQGARDTQYF.

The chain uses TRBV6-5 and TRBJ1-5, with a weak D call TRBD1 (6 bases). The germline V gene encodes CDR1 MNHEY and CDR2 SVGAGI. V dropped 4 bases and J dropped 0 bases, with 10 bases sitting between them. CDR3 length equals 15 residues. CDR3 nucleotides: TGTGCCAGCAGTTCGACAGGTTATAGCAATCAGCCCCAGCATTTT. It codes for CASSSTGYSNQPQHF.

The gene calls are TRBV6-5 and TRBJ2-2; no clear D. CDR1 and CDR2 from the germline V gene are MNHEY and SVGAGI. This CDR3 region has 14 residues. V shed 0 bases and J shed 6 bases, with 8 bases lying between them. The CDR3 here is CASSYSTGAGELFF. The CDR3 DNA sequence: TGTGCCAGCAGTTACTCGACCGGAGCCGGGGAGCTGTTTTTT.

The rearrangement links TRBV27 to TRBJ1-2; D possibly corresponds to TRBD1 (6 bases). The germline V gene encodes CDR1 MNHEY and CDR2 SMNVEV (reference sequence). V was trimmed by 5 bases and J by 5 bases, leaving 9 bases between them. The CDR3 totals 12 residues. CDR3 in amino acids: CASSTGQYGYTF. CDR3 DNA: TGTGCCAGCAGTACTGGACAGTATGGCTACACCTTC.

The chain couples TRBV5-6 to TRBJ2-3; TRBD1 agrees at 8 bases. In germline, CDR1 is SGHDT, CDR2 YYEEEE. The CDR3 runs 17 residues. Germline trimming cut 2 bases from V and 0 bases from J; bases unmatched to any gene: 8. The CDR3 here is CASSLTIGQGSTDTQYF. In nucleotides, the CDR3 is TGTGCCAGCAGCTTAACTATAGGACAGGGAAGCACAGATACGCAGTATTTT.

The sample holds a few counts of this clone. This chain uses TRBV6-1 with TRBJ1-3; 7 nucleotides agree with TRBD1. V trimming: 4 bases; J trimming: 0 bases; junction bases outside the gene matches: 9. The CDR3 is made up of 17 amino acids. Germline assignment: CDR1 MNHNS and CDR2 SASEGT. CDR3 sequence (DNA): TGTGCCAGCAGTGGATCCGGGACAGAAATCTCTGGAAACACCATATATTTT. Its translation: CASSGSGTEISGNTIYF.